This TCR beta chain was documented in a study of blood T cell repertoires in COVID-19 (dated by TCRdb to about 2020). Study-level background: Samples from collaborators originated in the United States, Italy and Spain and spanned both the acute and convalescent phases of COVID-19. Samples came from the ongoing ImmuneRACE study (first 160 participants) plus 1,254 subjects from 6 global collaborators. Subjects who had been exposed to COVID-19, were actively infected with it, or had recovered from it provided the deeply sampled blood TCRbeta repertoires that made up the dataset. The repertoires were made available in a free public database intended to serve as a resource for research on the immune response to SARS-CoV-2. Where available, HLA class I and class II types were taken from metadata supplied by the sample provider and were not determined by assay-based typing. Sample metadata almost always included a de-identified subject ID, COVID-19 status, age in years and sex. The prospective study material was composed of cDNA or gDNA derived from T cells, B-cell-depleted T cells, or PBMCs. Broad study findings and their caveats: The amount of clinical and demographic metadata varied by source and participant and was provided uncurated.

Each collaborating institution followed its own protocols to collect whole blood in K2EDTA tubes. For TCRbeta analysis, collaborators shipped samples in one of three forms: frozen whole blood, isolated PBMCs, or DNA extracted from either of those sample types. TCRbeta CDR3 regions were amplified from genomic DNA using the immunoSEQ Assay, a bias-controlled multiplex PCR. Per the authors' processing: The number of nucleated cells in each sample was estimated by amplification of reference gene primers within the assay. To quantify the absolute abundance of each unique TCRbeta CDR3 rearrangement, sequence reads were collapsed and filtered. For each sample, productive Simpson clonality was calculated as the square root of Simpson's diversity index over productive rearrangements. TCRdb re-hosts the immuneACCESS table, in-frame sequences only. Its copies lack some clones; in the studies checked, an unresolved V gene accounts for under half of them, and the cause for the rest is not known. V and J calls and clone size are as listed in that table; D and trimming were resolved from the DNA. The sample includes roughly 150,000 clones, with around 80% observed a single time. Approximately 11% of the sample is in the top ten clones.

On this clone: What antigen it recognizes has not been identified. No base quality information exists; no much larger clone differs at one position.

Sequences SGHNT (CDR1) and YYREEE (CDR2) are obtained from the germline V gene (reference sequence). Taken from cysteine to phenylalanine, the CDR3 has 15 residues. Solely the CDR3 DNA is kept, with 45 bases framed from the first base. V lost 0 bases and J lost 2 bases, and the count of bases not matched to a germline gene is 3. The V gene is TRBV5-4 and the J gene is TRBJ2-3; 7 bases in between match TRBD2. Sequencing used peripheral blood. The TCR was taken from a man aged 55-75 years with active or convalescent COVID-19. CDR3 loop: CASSLGGSFTDTQYF. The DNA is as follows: TGTGCCAGCAGCTTGGGCGGGAGCTTCACAGATACGCAGTATTTT.